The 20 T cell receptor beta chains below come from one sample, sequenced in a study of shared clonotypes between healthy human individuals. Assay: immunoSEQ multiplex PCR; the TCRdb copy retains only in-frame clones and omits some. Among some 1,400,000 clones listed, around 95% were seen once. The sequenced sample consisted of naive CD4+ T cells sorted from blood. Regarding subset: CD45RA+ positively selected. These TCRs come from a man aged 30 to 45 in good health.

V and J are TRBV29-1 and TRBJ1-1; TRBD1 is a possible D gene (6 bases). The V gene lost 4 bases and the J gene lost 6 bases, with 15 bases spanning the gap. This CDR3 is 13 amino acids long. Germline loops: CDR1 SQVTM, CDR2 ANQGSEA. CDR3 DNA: TGCAGCGTTGGGAGGGGGGCGATTGCTGAAGCTTTCTTT. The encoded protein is CSVGRGAIAEAFF.

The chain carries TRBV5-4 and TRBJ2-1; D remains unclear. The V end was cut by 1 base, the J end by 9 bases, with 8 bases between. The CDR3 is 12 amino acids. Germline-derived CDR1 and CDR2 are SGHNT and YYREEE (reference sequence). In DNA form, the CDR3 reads TGTGCCAGCAGCTTGCCTCTAAGTGAGCAGTTCTTC. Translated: CASSLPLSEQFF.

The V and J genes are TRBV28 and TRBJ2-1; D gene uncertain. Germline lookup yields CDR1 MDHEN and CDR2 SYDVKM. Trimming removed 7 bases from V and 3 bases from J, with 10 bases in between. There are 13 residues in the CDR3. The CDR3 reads CASIGGVYNEQFF. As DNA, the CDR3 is TGTGCCAGCATCGGTGGGGTCTACAATGAGCAGTTCTTC.

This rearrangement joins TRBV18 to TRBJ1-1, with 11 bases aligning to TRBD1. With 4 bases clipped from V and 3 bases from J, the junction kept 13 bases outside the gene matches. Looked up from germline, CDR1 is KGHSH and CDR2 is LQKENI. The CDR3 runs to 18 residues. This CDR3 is CASSLRLRTGGGDTEAFF. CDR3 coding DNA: TGTGCCAGCTCACTTAGGCTCCGGACAGGGGGCGGGGACACTGAAGCTTTCTTT.

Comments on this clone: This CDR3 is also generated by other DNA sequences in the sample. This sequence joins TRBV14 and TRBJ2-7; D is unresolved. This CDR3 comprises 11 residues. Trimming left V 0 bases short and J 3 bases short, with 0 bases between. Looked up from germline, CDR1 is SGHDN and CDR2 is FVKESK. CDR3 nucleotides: TGTGCCAGCAGCCAAGACTACGAGCAGTACTTC. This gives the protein CASSQDYEQYF.

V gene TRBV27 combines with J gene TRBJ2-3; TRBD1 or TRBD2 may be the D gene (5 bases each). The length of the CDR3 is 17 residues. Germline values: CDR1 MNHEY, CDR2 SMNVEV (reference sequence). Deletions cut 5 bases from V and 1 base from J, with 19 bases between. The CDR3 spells CASSLRPGRYGTDTQYF. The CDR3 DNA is TGTGCCAGCAGTCTTCGACCGGGGCGATACGGCACAGATACGCAGTATTTT.

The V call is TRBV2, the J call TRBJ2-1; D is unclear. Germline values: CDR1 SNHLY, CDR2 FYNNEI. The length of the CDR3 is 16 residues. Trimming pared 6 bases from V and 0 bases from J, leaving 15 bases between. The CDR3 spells CASRETSGSSYNEQFF. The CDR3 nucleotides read TGTGCCAGCAGAGAAACCTCAGGAAGCTCCTACAATGAGCAGTTCTTC.

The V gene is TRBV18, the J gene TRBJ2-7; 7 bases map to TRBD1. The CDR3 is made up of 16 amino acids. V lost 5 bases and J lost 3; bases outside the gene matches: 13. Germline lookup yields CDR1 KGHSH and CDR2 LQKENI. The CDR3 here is CASSNRQGRLNYEQYF. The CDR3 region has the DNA TGTGCCAGCTCAAACAGACAGGGAAGGCTGAACTACGAGCAGTACTTC.

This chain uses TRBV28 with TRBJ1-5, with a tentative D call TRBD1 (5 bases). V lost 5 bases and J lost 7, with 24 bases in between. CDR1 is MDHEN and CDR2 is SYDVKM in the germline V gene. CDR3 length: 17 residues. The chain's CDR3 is CASSPHDSPSYGQPQHF. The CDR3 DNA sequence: TGTGCCAGCAGTCCTCACGACAGTCCCTCTTACGGACAGCCCCAGCATTTT.

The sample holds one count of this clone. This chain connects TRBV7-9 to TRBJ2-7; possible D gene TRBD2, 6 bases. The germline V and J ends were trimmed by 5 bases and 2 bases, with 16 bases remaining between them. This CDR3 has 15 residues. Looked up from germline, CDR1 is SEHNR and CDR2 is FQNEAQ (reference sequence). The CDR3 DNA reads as TGTGCCAGCAGCCCCATTGTGGGAGGTCCCTACGAGCAGTACTTC. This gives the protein CASSPIVGGPYEQYF.

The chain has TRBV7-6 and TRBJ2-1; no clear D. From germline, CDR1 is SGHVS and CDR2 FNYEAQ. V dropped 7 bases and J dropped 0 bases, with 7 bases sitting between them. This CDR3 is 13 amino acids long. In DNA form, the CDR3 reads TGTGCCAGCACGGAAGGCTCCTACAATGAGCAGTTCTTC. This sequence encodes CASTEGSYNEQFF.

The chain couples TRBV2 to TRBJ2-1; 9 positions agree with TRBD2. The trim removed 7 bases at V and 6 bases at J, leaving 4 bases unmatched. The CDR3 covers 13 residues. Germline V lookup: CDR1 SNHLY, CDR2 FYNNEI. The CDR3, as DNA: TGTGCCAGCAAAGTGACTAGCGGCAATGAGCAGTTCTTC. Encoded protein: CASKVTSGNEQFF.

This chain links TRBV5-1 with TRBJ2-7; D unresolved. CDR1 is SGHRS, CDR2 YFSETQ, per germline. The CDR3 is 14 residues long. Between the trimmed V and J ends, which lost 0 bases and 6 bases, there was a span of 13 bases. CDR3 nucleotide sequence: TGCGCCAGCAGCTTGGGGGTAGGTACCATCGAGCAGTACTTC. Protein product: CASSLGVGTIEQYF.

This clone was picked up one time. The CDR3 coding sequence is TGTGCCAGCAGCCCCCGGGGCGGGTGGGCAGATACGCAGTATTTT. This sequence encodes CASSPRGGWADTQYF. J is TRBJ2-3 and V is TRBV7-2, with D tentatively TRBD1 or TRBD2 (5 bases each). CDR1 SGHTA and CDR2 FQGNSA come from the germline V gene. The CDR3 loop spans 15 amino acids. Between the trimmed V and J ends, which lost 5 bases and 4 bases, there was a span of 16 bases.

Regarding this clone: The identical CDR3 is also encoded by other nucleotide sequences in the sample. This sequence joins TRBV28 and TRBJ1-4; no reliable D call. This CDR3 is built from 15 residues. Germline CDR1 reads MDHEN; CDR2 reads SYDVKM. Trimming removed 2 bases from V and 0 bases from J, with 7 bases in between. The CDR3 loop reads CASSLVGATNEKLFF. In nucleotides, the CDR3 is TGTGCCAGCAGTTTAGTCGGAGCAACTAATGAAAAACTGTTTTTT.

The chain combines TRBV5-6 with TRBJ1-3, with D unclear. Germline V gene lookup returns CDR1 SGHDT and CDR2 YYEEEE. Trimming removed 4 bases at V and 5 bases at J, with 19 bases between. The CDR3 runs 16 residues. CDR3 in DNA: TGTGCCAGCAGCCCGGGTCCGGGGAATGCGAGAAACACCATATATTTT. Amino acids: CASSPGPGNARNTIYF. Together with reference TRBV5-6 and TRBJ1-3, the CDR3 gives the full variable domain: DAGVTQSPTHLIKTRGQQVTLRCSPKSGHDTVSWYQQALGQGPQFIFQYYEEEERQRGNFPDRFSGHQFPNYSSELNVNALLLGDSALYLCASSPGPGNARNTIYFGEGSWLTVV.

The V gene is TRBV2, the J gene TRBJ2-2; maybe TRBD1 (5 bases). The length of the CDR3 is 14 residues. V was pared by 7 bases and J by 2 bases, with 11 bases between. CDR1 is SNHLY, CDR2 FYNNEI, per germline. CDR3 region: CASIRTPNTGELFF. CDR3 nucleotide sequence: TGTGCCAGCATCAGGACACCCAACACCGGGGAGCTGTTTTTT.

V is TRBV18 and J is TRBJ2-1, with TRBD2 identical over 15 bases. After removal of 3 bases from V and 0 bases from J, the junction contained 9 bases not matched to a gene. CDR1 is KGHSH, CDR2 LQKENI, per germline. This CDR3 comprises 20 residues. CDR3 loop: CASSPSGTSGRSSSYNEQFF. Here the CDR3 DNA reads TGTGCCAGCTCACCCTCCGGGACTAGCGGGAGGTCAAGCTCCTACAATGAGCAGTTCTTC.

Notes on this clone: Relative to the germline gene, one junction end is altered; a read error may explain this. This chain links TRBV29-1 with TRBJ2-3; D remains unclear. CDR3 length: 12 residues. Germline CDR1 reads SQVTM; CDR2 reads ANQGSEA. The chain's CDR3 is CSADPYLGTRHF. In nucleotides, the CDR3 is TGCAGCGCCGACCCCTACTTAGGAACCCGTCATTTT.

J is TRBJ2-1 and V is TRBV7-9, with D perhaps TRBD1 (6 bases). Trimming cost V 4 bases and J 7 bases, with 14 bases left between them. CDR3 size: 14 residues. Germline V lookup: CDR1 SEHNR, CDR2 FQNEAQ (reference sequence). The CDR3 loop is CASSSWQGTNEQFF. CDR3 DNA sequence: TGTGCCAGCAGCTCGTGGCAGGGGACGAATGAGCAGTTCTTC.